The TCR beta chain under discussion was sequenced for a study of T cell responses to AZD1222 COVID-19 vaccine. Points from the study as a whole: White British donors predominated, females outnumbered males, and clonal diversity was possibly underestimated. Only 5 to 7 AZD1222 recipients were seropositive at baseline. At 160-218 and 743-854, vaccine-associated CD4 TCRs were dominant, and they spanned spike. Spike-specific TCR depth and breadth grew after two AZD1222 doses.

The repertoire was sequenced with immunoSEQ multiplex PCR; TCRdb's copy has only in-frame clones and lacks some. The table includes about 140,000 clones, around 90% detected once. Concerning this clone: Its cognate antigen is unknown.

The germline gives CDR1 ENHRY, CDR2 SYGVKD. The CDR3 runs to 16 residues. The V gene lost 2 bases and the J gene lost 0 bases, with 10 bases spanning the gap. The source material was peripheral blood, sampled on day 0 of AZD1222 vaccination. The chain carries TRBV10-3 and TRBJ2-2; the D is unclear. This clonotype was obtained from an adult in good health. The CDR3 reads CAISEKGITNTGELFF. The CDR3, as DNA: TGTGCCATCAGTGAGAAGGGAATTACGAACACCGGGGAGCTGTTTTTT.